The next 2 T cell receptor beta chains were all read from a single sample in a study of tumor-infiltrating lymphocytes in primary liver carcinoma. With a constant-region primer, TCR beta cDNA was made from 500 ng of total RNA. Three rounds of nested multiplex PCR with slightly modified ARM-PCR produced TCR beta libraries. TRBV1-TRBV30 forward and Cbeta reverse primers drove the first two roughly 10-cycle rounds. MiXCR, run by TCRdb on the multiplex PCR reads, gives a single entry per CDR3 protein. The sample carries some 320,000 distinct CDR3 sequences, roughly two thirds recorded once. They got blood RNA out of unsorted whole blood and also pulled out germline DNA. Sequenced material: peripheral blood. These receptors all stem from a man in his forties with primary liver carcinoma and hepatitis B virus infection.

In its sample, this clonotype was seen once. Possible read error: a much larger clone is one base away. The genes are TRBV6-5 and TRBJ1-2; TRBD1 is a possible D gene (5 bases). Per germline, CDR1 MNHEY and CDR2 SVGAGI. This CDR3 spans 14 amino acids. Trimming removed 2 bases at V and 4 bases at J, with 11 bases between. The CDR3 loop reads CASSYDSISYGYTF. DNA of the CDR3: TGTGCCAGCAGTTACGACAGCATTTCCTATGGCTACACCTTC.

A remark on this clonotype: A much larger clone sits a single nucleotide away, making a read error possible. The V gene is TRBV11-2, the J gene TRBJ1-6, with TRBD1 matching over 9 bases. Trimming at V came to 5 bases and at J to 7 bases, leaving 6 bases not matched to a gene. Germline CDR1 and CDR2: SGHAT and FQNNGV. The CDR3 runs 15 residues. The CDR3 loop reads CASSTGTGYNSPLHF. CDR3 in DNA: TGTGCCAGCAGCACGGGGACAGGGTACAATTCACCCCTCCACTTT.